This record covers a single T cell receptor beta chain. The data are from a study of T-cell reconstitution after alpha-beta-depleted transplantation in children. The CDR3 loop spans 9 amino acids. Trimming removed 8 bases from V and 7 bases from J, with 6 bases in between. Unique molecular identifiers were incorporated when the TCRbeta library was constructed. TCRdb called the PCR reads again in MiXCR, with one record for every CDR3 protein. The sample lists around 670,000 distinct CDR3 sequences, around 12% occurring once. Sequencing used PBMCs, obtained before TCRalphabeta/CD19-depleted stem cell transplant. The clonotype was recovered from a girl aged 2-15 years with congenital amegakaryocytic thrombocytopenia, due to receive a stem cell transplant. J is TRBJ2-7 and V is TRBV12-3 or TRBV12-4; D unresolved. CDR3 residues: CASGWEQYF. DNA for the CDR3: TGTGCCAGCGGTTGGGAGCAGTACTTC.